This T cell receptor (beta chain) was obtained from a study of blood T cell repertoires in COVID-19. Study at large: Collection of acute and convalescent COVID-19 samples took place in the United States, Italy and Spain. The cDNA or gDNA used as material had been derived from T cells, B-cell-depleted T cells, or PBMCs.

Clones were sequenced by immunoSEQ multiplex PCR, and TCRdb holds only the in-frame ones, with some missing. The sample shows approximately 240,000 clones, 83% of them seen only once. The specimen was peripheral blood. The sequence derives from a human donor in a cohort sampled during active COVID-19.

The CDR3 DNA is TGTGCCAGCAGCTCCTCAAGCGGGGCCTACAATGAGCAGTTCTTC. The encoded protein is CASSSSSGAYNEQFF. J is TRBJ2-1 and V is TRBV7-2, with 7 bases lining up with TRBD2. Per germline, CDR1 SGHTA and CDR2 FQGNSA. CDR3 length: 15 residues. Trimming at V came to 4 bases and at J to 2 bases, leaving 5 bases not matched to a gene.